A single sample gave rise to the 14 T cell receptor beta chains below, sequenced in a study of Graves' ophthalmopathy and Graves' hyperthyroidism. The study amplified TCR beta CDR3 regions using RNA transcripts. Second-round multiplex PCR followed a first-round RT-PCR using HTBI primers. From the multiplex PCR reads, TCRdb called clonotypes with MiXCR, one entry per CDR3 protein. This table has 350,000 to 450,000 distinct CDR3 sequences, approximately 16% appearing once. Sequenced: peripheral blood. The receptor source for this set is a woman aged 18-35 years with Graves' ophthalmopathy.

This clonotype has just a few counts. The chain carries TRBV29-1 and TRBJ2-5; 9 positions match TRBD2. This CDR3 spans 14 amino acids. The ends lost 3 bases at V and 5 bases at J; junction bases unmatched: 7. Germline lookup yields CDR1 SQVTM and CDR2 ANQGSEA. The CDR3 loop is CSVDSREGKETQYF. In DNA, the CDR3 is TGCAGCGTTGACTCGCGGGAGGGAAAGGAGACCCAGTACTTC.

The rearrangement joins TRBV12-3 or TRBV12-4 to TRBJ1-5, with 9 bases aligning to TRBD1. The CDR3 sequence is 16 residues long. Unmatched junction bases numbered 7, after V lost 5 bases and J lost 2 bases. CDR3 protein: CASSLIRTGGNQPQHF. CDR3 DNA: TGTGCCAGCAGTCTAATACGGACAGGGGGCAATCAGCCCCAGCATTTT.

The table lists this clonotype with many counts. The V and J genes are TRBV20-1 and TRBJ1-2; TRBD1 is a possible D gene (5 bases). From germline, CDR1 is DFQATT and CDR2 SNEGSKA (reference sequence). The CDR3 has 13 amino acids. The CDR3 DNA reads TGCAGCATATGGGGGGGTAGGGTGGATGGCTACACCTTC. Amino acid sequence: CSIWGGRVDGYTF.

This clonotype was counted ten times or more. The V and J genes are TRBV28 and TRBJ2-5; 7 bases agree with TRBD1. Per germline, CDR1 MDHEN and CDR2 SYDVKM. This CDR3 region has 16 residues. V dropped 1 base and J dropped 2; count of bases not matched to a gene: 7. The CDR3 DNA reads TGTGCCAGCAGTTTATACTTCGGACAGGTACAAGAGACCCAGTACTTC. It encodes CASSLYFGQVQETQYF.

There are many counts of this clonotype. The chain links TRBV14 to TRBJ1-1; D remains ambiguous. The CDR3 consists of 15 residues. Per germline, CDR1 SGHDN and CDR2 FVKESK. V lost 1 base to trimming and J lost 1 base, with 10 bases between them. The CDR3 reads CASSQVIPANTEAFF. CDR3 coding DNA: TGTGCCAGCAGCCAAGTTATCCCTGCGAACACTGAAGCTTTCTTT.

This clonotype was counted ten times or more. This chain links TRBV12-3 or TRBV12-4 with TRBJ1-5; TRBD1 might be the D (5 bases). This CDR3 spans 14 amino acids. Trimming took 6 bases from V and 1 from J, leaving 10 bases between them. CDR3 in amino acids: CASRPSGSNQPQHF. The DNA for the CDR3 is TGTGCCAGCAGACCTTCAGGGAGCAATCAGCCCCAGCATTTT.

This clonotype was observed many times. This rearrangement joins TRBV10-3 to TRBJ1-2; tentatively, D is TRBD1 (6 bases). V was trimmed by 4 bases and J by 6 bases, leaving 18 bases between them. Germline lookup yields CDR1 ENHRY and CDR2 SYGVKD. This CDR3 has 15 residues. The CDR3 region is CAISGDRGAQNGYTF. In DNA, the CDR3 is TGTGCCATCAGTGGGGATCGGGGGGCGCAAAATGGCTACACCTTC.

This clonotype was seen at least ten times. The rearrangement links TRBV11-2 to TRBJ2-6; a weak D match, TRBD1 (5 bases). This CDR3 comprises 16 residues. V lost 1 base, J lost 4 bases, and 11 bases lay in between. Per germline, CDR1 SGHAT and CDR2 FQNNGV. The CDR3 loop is CASSLGPTAGANVLTF. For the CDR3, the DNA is TGTGCCAGCAGCTTAGGCCCGACAGCCGGGGCCAACGTCCTGACTTTC. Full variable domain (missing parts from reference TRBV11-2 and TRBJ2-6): EAGVAQSPRYKIIEKRQSVAFWCNPISGHATLYWYQQILGQGPKLLIQFQNNGVVDDSQLPKDRFSAERLKGVDSTLKIQPAKLEDSAVYLCASSLGPTAGANVLTFGAGSRLTVL.

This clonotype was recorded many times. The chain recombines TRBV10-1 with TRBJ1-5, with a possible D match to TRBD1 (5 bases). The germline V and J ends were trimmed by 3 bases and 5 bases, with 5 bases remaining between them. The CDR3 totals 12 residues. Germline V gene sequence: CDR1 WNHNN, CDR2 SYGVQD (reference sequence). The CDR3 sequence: CASSEGDQPQHF. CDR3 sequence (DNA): TGCGCCAGCAGTGAAGGGGATCAGCCCCAGCATTTT.

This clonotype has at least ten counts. The CDR3 spells CASRIGTGANVLTF. CDR3 sequence (DNA): TGTGCCAGCAGGATCGGGACTGGGGCCAACGTCCTGACTTTC. This chain links TRBV19 with TRBJ2-6; tentatively, D is TRBD2 (5 bases). This CDR3 is built from 14 residues. V lost 9 bases, J lost 2 bases, and 11 bases lay in between. The germline CDR1 and CDR2 sequences are LNHDA and SQIVND (reference sequence).

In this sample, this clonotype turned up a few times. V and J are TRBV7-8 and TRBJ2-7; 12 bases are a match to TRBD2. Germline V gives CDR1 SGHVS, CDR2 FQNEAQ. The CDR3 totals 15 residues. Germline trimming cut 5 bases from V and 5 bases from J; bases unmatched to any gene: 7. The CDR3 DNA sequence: TGTGCCAGCAGCCCCCGACTAGCGGGAGTCCACGAGCAGTACTTC. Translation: CASSPRLAGVHEQYF.

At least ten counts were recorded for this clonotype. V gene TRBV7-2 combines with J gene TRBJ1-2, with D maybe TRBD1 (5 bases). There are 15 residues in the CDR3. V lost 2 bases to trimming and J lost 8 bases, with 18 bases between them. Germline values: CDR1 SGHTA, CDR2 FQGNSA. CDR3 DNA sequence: TGTGCCAGCAGCTTACGGGCTAGGGGAGGGGACGGCTACACCTTC. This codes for CASSLRARGGDGYTF.

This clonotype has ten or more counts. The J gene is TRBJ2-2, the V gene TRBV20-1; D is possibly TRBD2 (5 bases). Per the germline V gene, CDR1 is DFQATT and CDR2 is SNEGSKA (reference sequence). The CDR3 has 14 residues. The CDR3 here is CSAPRGSNTGELFF. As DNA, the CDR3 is TGCAGCGCTCCCCGGGGTTCGAACACCGGGGAGCTGTTTTTT.

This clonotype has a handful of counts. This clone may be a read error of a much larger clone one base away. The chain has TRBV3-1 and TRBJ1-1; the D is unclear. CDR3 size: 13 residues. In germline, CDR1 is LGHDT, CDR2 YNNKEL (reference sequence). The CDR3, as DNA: TGTGCCGGCAGCCTGCTGACAACCACTGAAGCTTTCTTT. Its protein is CAGSLLTTTEAFF.